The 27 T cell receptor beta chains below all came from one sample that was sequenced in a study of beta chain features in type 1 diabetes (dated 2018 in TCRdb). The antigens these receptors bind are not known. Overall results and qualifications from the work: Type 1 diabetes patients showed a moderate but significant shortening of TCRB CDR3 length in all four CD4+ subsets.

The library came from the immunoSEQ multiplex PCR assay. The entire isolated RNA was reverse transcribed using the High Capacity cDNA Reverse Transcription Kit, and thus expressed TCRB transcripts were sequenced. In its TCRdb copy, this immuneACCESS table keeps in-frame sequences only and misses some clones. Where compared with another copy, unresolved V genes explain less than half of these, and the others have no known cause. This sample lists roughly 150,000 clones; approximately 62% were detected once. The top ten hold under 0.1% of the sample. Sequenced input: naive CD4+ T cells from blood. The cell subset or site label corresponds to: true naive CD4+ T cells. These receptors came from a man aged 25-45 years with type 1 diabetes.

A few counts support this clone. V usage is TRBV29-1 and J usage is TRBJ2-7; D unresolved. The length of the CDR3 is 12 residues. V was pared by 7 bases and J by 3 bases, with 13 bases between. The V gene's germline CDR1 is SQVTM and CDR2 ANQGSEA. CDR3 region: CSATQGDYEQYF. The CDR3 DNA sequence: TGCAGCGCAACACAAGGAGACTACGAGCAGTACTTC.

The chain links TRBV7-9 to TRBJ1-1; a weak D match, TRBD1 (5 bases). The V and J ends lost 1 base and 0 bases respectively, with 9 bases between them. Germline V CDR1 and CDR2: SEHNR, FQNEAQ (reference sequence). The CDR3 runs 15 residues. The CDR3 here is CASSLGQLLNTEAFF. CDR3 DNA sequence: TGTGCCAGCAGCTTAGGACAGCTACTGAACACTGAAGCTTTCTTT.

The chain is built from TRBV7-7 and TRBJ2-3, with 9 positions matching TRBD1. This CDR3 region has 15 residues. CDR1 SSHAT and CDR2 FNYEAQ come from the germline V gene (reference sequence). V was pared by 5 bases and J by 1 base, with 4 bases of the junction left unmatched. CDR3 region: CASSPWTGGTDTQYF. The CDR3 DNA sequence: TGTGCCAGCAGCCCATGGACAGGGGGCACAGATACGCAGTATTTT.

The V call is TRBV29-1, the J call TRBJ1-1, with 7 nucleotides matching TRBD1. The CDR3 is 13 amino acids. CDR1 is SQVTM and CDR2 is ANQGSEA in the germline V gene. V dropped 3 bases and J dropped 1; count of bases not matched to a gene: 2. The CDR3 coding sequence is TGCAGCGTTGATAGGGGGCCGAACACTGAAGCTTTCTTT. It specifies CSVDRGPNTEAFF.

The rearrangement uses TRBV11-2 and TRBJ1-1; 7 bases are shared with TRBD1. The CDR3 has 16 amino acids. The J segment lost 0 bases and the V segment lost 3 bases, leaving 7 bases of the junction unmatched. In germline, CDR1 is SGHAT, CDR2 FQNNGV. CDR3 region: CASSFKTGHMNTEAFF. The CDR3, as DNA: TGTGCCAGCAGCTTTAAGACAGGGCACATGAACACTGAAGCTTTCTTT.

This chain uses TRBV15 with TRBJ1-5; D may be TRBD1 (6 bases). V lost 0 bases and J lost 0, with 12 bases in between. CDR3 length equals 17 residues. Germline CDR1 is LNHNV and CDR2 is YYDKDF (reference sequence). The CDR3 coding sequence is TGTGCCACCAGCAGAGACGGACAGCTCTATAGCAATCAGCCCCAGCATTTT. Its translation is CATSRDGQLYSNQPQHF.

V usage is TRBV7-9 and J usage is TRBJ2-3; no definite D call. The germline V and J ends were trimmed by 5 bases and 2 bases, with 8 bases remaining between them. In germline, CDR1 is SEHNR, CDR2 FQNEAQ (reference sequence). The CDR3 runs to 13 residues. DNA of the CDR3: TGTGCCAGCAGCCAATACTTCACAGATACGCAGTATTTT. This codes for CASSQYFTDTQYF.

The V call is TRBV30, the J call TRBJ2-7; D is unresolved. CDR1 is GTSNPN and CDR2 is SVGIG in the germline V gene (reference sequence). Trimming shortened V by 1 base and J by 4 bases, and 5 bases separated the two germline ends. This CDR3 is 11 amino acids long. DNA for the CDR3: TGTGCCTGGAGTGCGAGTTACGAGCAGTACTTC. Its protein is CAWSASYEQYF.

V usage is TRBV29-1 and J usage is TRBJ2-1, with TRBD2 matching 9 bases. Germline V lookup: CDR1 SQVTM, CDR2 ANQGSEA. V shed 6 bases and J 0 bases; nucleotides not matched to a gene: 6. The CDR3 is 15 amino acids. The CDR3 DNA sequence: TGCAGCGTCCCTAGCGGGGCTAGCTCCTACAATGAGCAGTTCTTC. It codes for CSVPSGASSYNEQFF.

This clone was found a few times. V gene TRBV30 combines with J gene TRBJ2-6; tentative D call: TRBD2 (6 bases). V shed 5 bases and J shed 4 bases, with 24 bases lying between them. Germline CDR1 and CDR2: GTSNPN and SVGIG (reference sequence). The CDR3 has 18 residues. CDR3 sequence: CAWVGGPTLGAGANVLTF. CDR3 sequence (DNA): TGTGCCTGGGTGGGGGGACCCACTCTTGGAGCAGGGGCCAACGTCCTGACTTTC.

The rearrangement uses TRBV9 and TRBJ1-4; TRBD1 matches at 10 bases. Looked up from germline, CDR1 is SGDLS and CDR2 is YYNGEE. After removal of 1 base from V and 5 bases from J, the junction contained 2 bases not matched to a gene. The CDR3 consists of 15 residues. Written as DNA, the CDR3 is TGTGCCAGCAGCGTATGGGGACAGGGGAATGAAAAACTGTTTTTT. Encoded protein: CASSVWGQGNEKLFF.

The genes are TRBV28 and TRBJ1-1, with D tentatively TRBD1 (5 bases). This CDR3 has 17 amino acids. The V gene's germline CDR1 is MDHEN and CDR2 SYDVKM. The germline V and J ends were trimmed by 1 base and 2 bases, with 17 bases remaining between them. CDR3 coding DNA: TGTGCCAGCAGTTTATCTTCGAACGGGGGGAAAAACACTGAAGCTTTCTTT. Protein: CASSLSSNGGKNTEAFF.

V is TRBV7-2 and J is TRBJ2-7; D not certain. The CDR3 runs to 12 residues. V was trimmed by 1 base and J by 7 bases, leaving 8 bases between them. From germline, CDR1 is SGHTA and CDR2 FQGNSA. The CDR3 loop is CASSLVFGEQYF. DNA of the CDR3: TGTGCCAGCAGCTTAGTTTTCGGAGAGCAGTACTTC.

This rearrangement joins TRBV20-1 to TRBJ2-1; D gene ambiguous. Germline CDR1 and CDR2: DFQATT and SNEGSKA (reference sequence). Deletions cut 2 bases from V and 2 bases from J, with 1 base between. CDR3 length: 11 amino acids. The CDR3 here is CSARTYNEQFF. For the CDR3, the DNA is TGCAGTGCTAGAACCTACAATGAGCAGTTCTTC.

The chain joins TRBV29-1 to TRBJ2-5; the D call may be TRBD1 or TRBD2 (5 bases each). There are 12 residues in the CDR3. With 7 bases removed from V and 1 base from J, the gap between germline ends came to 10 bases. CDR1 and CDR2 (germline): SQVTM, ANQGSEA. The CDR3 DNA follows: TGCAGCGGACTTGGGGGCCAAGAGACCCAGTACTTC. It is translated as CSGLGGQETQYF.

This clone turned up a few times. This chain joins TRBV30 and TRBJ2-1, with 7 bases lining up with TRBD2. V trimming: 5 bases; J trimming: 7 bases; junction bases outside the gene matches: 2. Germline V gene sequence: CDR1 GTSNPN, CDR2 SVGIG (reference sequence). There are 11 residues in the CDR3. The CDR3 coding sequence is TGTGCCTGGGGACTAGGGAATGAGCAGTTCTTC. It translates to CAWGLGNEQFF.

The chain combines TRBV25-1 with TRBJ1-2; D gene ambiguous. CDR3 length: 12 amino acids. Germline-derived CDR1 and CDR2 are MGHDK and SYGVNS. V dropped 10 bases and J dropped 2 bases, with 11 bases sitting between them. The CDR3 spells CANRELNYGYTF. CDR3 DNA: TGTGCCAACAGAGAACTGAACTATGGCTACACCTTC.

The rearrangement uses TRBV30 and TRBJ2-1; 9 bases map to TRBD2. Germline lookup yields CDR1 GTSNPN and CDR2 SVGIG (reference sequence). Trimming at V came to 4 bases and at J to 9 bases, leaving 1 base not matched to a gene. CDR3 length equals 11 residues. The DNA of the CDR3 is TGTGCCTGGACTAGCGGGGTTGAGCAGTTCTTC. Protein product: CAWTSGVEQFF.

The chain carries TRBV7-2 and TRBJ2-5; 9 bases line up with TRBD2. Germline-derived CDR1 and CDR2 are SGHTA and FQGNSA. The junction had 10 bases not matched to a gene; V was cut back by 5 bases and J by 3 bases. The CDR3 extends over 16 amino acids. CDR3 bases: TGTGCCAGCAGCGACCCAAGACTAGCGGTCAAAGAGACCCAGTACTTC. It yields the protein CASSDPRLAVKETQYF.

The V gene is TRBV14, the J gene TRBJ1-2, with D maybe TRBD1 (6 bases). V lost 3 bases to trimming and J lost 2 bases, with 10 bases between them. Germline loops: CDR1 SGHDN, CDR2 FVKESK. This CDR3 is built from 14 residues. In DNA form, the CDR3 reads TGTGCCAGCAGCCACCATACAGGGAACTATGGCTACACCTTC. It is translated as CASSHHTGNYGYTF.

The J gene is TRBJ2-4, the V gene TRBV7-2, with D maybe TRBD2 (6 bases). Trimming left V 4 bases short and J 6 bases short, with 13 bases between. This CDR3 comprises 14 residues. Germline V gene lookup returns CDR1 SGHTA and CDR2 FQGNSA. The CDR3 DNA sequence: TGTGCCAGCAGCTCTGGCGGGGCGGGAAACATTCAGTACTTC. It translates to CASSSGGAGNIQYF.

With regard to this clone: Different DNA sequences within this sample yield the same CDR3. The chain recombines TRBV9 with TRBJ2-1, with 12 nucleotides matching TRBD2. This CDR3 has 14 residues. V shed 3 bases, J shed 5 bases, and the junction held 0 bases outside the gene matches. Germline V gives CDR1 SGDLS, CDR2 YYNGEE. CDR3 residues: CASSGTSGNNEQFF. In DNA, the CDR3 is TGTGCCAGCAGCGGGACTAGCGGGAACAATGAGCAGTTCTTC.

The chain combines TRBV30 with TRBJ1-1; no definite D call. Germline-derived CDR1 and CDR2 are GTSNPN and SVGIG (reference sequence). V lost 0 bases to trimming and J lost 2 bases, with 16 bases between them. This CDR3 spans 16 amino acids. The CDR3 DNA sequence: TGTGCCTGGAGTGTACGGGTCTTAGGCTCCAACACTGAAGCTTTCTTT. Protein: CAWSVRVLGSNTEAFF. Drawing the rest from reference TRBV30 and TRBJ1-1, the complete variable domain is SQTIHQWPATLVQPVGSPLSLECTVEGTSNPNLYWYRQAAGRGLQLLFYSVGIGQISSEVPQNLSASRPQDRQFILSSKKLLLSDSGFYLCAWSVRVLGSNTEAFFGQGTRLTVV.

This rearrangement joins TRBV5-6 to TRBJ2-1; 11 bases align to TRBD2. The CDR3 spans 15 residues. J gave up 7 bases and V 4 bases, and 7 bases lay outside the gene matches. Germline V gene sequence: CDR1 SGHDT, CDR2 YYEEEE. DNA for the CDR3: TGTGCCAGCAGCATTACTAGCGGGGGAACGAATGAGCAGTTCTTC. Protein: CASSITSGGTNEQFF.

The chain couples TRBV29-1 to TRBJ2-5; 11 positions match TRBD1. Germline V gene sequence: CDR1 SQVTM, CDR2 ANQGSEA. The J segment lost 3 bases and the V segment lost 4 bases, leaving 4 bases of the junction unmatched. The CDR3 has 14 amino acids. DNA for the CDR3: TGCAGCGTTGTCCGGACAGGGGGCGAAGAGACCCAGTACTTC. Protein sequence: CSVVRTGGEETQYF. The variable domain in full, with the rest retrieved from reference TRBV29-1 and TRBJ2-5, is SAVISQKPSRDICQRGTSLTIQCQVDSQVTMMFWYRQQPGQSLTLIATANQGSEATYESGFVIDKFPISRPNLTFSTLTVSNMSPEDSSIYLCSVVRTGGEETQYFGPGTRLLVL.

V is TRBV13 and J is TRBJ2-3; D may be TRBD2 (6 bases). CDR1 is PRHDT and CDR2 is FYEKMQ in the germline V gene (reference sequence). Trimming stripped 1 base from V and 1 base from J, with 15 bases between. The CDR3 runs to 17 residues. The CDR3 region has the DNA TGTGCCAGCAGCTTAGATTTCGGAGGCGGGGGCACAGATACGCAGTATTTT. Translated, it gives CASSLDFGGGGTDTQYF.

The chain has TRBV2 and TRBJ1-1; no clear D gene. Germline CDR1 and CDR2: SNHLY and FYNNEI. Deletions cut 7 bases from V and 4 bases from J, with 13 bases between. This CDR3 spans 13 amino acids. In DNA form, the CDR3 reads TGTGCCAGCAATACCATGGTTATCACTGAAGCTTTCTTT. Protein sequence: CASNTMVITEAFF.